This T cell receptor beta chain was observed in a study of OX40 agonist ivuxolimab in advanced cancers. Overall study: Clinicians treated patients with ivuxolimab, an agonistic anti-OX40 (CD134) antibody. Every patient in dose escalation had hepatocellular carcinoma, melanoma, renal cell or head and neck cancer.

The V end was cut by 2 bases, the J end by 0 bases, with 9 bases between. Germline CDR1 is SGHRS and CDR2 is YFSETQ. The CDR3 runs to 16 residues. Clones were read by immunoSEQ multiplex PCR, and TCRdb kept only the in-frame ones, dropping some. Of 55,000 to 80,000 clones in the sample, roughly 90% were seen once. This chain joins TRBV5-1 and TRBJ2-6; D possibly uses TRBD1 or TRBD2 (6 bases each). The receptor was isolated from an adult with an advanced solid tumor such as melanoma, head and neck, liver or kidney cancer. The sample in question was CD4+ or CD8+ T cells sorted from blood, obtained in a trial of the OX40 agonist ivuxolimab. CDR3 in DNA: TGCGCCAGCAGCTTAGGGGGGAGCTCTGGGGCCAACGTCCTGACTTTC. Its translation is CASSLGGSSGANVLTF.